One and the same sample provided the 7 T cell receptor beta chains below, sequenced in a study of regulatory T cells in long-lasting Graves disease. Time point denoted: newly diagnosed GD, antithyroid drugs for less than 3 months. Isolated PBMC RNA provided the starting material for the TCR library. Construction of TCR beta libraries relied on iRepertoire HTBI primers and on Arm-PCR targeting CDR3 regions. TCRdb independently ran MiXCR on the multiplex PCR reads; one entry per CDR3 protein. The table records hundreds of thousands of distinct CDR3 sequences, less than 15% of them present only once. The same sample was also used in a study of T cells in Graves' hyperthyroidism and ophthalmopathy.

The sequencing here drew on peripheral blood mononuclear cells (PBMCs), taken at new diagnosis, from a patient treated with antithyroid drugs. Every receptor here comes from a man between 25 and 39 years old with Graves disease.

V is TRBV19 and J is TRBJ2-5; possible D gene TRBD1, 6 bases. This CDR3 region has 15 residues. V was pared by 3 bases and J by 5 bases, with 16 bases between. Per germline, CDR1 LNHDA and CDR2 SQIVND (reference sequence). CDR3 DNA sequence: TGTGCCAGTAGTATTGGGCAGGGGACGGGCGAGACCCAGTACTTC. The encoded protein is CASSIGQGTGETQYF.

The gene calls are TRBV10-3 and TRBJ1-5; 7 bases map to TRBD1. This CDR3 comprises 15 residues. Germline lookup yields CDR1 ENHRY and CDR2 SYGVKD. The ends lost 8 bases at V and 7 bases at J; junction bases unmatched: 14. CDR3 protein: CAIGDSKHRGQPQHF. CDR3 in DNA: TGTGCCATCGGAGACTCAAAACACAGGGGACAGCCCCAGCATTTT.

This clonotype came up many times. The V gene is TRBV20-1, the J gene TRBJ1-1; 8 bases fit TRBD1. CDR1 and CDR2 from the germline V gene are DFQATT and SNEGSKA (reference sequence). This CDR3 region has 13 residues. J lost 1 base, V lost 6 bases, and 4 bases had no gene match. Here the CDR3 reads CSAQGAQNTEAFF. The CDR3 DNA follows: TGCAGTGCCCAGGGGGCGCAGAACACTGAAGCTTTCTTT.

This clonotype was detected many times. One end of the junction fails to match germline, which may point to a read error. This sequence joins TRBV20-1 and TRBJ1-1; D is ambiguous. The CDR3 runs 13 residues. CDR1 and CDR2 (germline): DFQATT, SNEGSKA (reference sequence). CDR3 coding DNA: TGCAATGCTAGTCGGGGAGTCAACACTGAAGCTTTCTTT. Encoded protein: CNASRGVNTEAFF.

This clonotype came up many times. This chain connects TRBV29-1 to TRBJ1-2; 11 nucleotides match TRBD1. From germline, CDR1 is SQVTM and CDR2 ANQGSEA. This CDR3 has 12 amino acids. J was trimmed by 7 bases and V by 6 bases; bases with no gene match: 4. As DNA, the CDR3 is TGCAGCGTGGGACAGGGGGGAAGTGGCTACACCTTC. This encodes CSVGQGGSGYTF.

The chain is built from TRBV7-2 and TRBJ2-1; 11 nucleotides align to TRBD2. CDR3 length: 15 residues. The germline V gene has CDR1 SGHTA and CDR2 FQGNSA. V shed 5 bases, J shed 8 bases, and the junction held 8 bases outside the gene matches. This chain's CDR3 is CASSRLAGYGDEQFF. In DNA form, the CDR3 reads TGTGCCAGCAGCCGACTAGCGGGATATGGGGATGAGCAGTTCTTC.

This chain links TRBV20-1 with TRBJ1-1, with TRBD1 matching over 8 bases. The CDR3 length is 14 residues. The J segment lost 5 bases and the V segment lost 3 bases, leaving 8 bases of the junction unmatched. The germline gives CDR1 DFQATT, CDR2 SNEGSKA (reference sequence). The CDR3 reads CSASTGTGGTEAFF. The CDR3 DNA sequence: TGCAGTGCTAGTACCGGGACAGGTGGGACTGAAGCTTTCTTT.